This entry lists 13 T cell receptor beta chains sequenced from one sample in a study of cytomegalovirus exposure and HLA in healthy donors. 60 Vbeta and 13 Jbeta primers were used in PCR. Using immunoSEQ multiplex PCR, the repertoire was profiled, and TCRdb retains in-frame clones only, with some absent. The table includes a few hundred thousand clones, 60% to 80% detected once. Sequencing was carried out using PBMCs. The receptor set was obtained from a woman in her twenties or thirties in good health and CMV-seronegative.

This chain links TRBV7-9 with TRBJ2-7, with TRBD2 matching 8 bases. The V and J ends lost 3 bases and 4 bases, in that order; junction bases with no gene match: 5. CDR1 and CDR2 (germline): SEHNR, FQNEAQ (reference sequence). The CDR3 contains 14 residues. CDR3 bases: TGTGCCAGCAGCTTCACTAGCGGAGGGTACGAGCAGTACTTC. It yields the protein CASSFTSGGYEQYF.

This CDR3 reads CASSLGGGTNNEQFF. The DNA for the CDR3 is TGTGCCAGCAGTTTAGGCGGGGGGACCAACAATGAGCAGTTCTTC. The V gene is TRBV27, the J gene TRBJ2-1; 8 nucleotides align to TRBD2. CDR1 is MNHEY and CDR2 is SMNVEV in the germline V gene (reference sequence). The CDR3 contains 15 residues. V shed 2 bases and J 5 bases; nucleotides not matched to a gene: 5.

V and J are TRBV2 and TRBJ1-1; 8 bases match TRBD1. Germline loops: CDR1 SNHLY, CDR2 FYNNEI. With V trimmed by 1 base and J by 4 bases, 5 bases remained unmatched. The CDR3 extends over 15 amino acids. CDR3 amino acids: CASSEETGGGTEAFF. The CDR3 bases are TGTGCCAGCAGTGAAGAAACAGGGGGAGGCACTGAAGCTTTCTTT.

This chain links TRBV5-6 with TRBJ2-7, with 8 nucleotides matching TRBD1. Germline CDR1 and CDR2: SGHDT and YYEEEE. J gave up 1 base and V 4 bases, and 16 bases lay outside the gene matches. The CDR3 sequence is 18 residues long. The CDR3 here is CASSGPGQEGIRSYEQYF. CDR3 nucleotide sequence: TGTGCCAGCAGCGGACCGGGACAGGAAGGGATTAGGTCCTACGAGCAGTACTTC.

This clone has a handful of counts. CDR3 amino acids: CASTQMGARGEQYF. DNA of the CDR3: TGTGCCAGCACCCAAATGGGGGCTAGGGGGGAGCAGTACTTC. The chain links TRBV6-6 to TRBJ2-7; D might be TRBD1 (6 bases). V was clipped by 7 bases and J by 7 bases, with 20 bases between them. The CDR3 runs to 14 residues. Germline V gene lookup returns CDR1 MNHNY and CDR2 SVGAGI (reference sequence).

The chain uses TRBV11-2 and TRBJ1-4; possible D gene TRBD1, 5 bases. The V end was cut by 5 bases, the J end by 5 bases, with 12 bases between. Per the germline V gene, CDR1 is SGHAT and CDR2 is FQNNGV. This CDR3 has 14 residues. The CDR3 protein is CASSQGRGNEKLFF. Written as DNA, the CDR3 is TGTGCCAGCAGCCAAGGAAGGGGCAATGAAAAACTGTTTTTT.

This clone was detected a few times. The V call is TRBV27, the J call TRBJ1-3, with D possibly TRBD1 on 5 matching bases. The CDR3 totals 13 residues. V was trimmed by 4 bases and J by 4 bases, leaving 8 bases between them. From germline, CDR1 is MNHEY and CDR2 SMNVEV (reference sequence). The CDR3 nucleotides read TGTGCCAGCAGTTCGACAGTGGGAAACACCATATATTTT. It codes for CASSSTVGNTIYF.

In this sample, this clone turned up a few times. The chain employs TRBV2 and TRBJ2-5, with 7 bases matching TRBD2. This CDR3 has 14 amino acids. V was clipped by 7 bases and J by 4 bases; unmatched bases: 9. Germline CDR1 reads SNHLY; CDR2 reads FYNNEI. CDR3 DNA sequence: TGTGCCAGCATTCCGCGGGAGTCACGAGAGACCCAGTACTTC. Protein product: CASIPRESRETQYF.

This chain uses TRBV4-2 with TRBJ2-3; TRBD2 agrees at 13 bases. This CDR3 contains 18 residues. Trimming at V came to 4 bases and at J to 0 bases, leaving 7 bases not matched to a gene. Germline lookup yields CDR1 LGHNA and CDR2 YNFKEQ. The CDR3 nucleotides read TGTGCCAGCAGCCCACTAGCGGGGGGGACCACTAGCACAGATACGCAGTATTTT. Translation gives CASSPLAGGTTSTDTQYF.

J is TRBJ1-4 and V is TRBV30, with a tentative D call TRBD1 (6 bases). This CDR3 region has 12 residues. Germline V gene sequence: CDR1 GTSNPN, CDR2 SVGIG (reference sequence). V lost 4 bases, J lost 8 bases, and 11 bases lay in between. This CDR3 reads CAWNRVKEKLFF. DNA of the CDR3: TGTGCCTGGAACAGGGTGAAAGAAAAACTGTTTTTT.

This clone occurred a few times. The CDR3 protein is CASSLPNSPLHF. CDR3 sequence (DNA): TGTGCCAGCAGCTTACCGAATTCACCCCTCCACTTT. The V and J genes are TRBV7-6 and TRBJ1-6; D uncertain. The V and J ends lost 2 bases and 7 bases respectively, with 3 bases between them. The CDR3 totals 12 residues. CDR1 SGHVS and CDR2 FNYEAQ come from the germline V gene.

The V call is TRBV2, the J call TRBJ2-5, with TRBD1 matching over 9 bases. J gave up 3 bases and V 6 bases, and 8 bases lay outside the gene matches. Germline V gene sequence: CDR1 SNHLY, CDR2 FYNNEI. CDR3 size: 15 residues. As DNA, the CDR3 is TGTGCCAGCAGGGGACAGGGACTCTCCGAAGAGACCCAGTACTTC. Translating it yields CASRGQGLSEETQYF.

The V gene is TRBV5-1, the J gene TRBJ2-1; 10 bases fit TRBD2. The V and J ends lost 4 bases and 4 bases, in that order; junction bases with no gene match: 8. The germline V gene has CDR1 SGHRS and CDR2 YFSETQ. The CDR3 is made up of 16 amino acids. The CDR3 here is CASSPEVAGGYNEQFF. The CDR3 region has the DNA TGCGCCAGCAGCCCGGAGGTAGCGGGGGGTTACAATGAGCAGTTCTTC.